The clone carrying this T cell receptor beta chain was observed a few times. No antigen is known for it. This specimen comes from a study of identical twins' blood T cells. Regarding the study as a whole: Top TCRbeta clonotypes were shared more with twin than unrelated donors. Even for out-of-frame TCRbeta, twins reportedly shared V gene usage much more than unrelated donors.

Germline V CDR1 and CDR2: DFQATT, SNEGSKA (reference sequence). The CDR3 covers 15 residues. The V segment lost 5 bases and the J segment 2 bases; nucleotides outside the gene matches: 10. Sample barcodes were added at both library ends during cDNA synthesis. Each CDR3 protein is one row after TCRdb ran MiXCR on the 5' RACE reads. In the table there are roughly 380,000 distinct CDR3 sequences, approximately 30% of which are singletons. The genes are TRBV20-1 and TRBJ2-3; TRBD1 aligns across 7 bases. The TCR sequence derives from a woman aged 18 to 50 in good health. The sequenced material came from PBMCs. The DNA for the CDR3 is TGCAGTGCTTCCCTAGGGGACAGACACACAGATACGCAGTATTTT. Protein product: CSASLGDRHTDTQYF.